This TCR beta chain was identified in a study of cytomegalovirus exposure and HLA in healthy donors. Note on this clone: The antigen is undetermined.

All the people who gave samples were healthy bone marrow donors. The donors, nominally healthy at sampling, likely had unrecorded immune exposures. The length of the CDR3 is 15 residues. Germline CDR1 is LNHDA and CDR2 is SQIVND (reference sequence). Trimming left V 3 bases short and J 2 bases short, with 11 bases between. A multiplex PCR was run with 60 Vbeta primers and 13 Jbeta primers. Some clones are missing from TCRdb's copy, which holds only in-frame ones; the method was immunoSEQ multiplex PCR. The table records around 100,000 clones, about 68% of them present only once. Study-wide results and limits: An analysis done earlier found most TCR beta V segments productive about 87% or about 30% of the time. Confirmation was obtained in vitro that a few CMV-associated chains are specific for CMV antigens.

This chain joins TRBV19 and TRBJ2-1; a possible D gene is TRBD2 (5 bases). The material sequenced was PBMCs. This receptor was obtained from a young man in good health and CMV-seropositive. CDR3 region: CASSMVGNPYNEQFF. The CDR3 DNA reads as TGTGCCAGTAGTATGGTCGGGAACCCCTACAATGAGCAGTTCTTC.